One sample yielded the 9 T cell receptor beta chains listed below, sequenced in a study of blood T cells in healthy people across ages. Using a J-beta primer mix together with a sample-barcoded 5' primer, a second PCR was run for roughly 7 to 12 cycles. Each CDR3 protein is one row after TCRdb ran MiXCR on the 5' RACE reads. The data show roughly 1.4 million distinct CDR3 sequences, with approximately 59% seen just once and roughly 6.3% held by the top ten. Sample: blood. Receptor source: a man in his late teens or twenties in good health.

This clonotype came up a few times. J is TRBJ2-1 and V is TRBV15; no reliable D call. Per germline, CDR1 LNHNV and CDR2 YYDKDF (reference sequence). This CDR3 region has 11 residues. V lost 4 bases and J 9 bases, leaving 7 bases between the germline ends. CDR3 sequence reads: CATSTLSEQFF. In DNA, the CDR3 is TGTGCCACCAGCACCCTTAGTGAGCAGTTCTTC. The full variable domain, rest sourced from reference TRBV15 and TRBJ2-1, is DAMVIQNPRYQVTQFGKPVTLSCSQTLNHNVMYWYQQKSSQAPKLLFHYYDKDFNNEADTPDNFQSRRPNTSFCFLDIRSPGLGDTAMYLCATSTLSEQFFGPGTRLTVL.

The CDR3 loop is CASSATGGTDTQYF. The DNA for the CDR3 is TGTGCCAGCAGTGCAACGGGGGGCACAGATACGCAGTATTTT. The chain carries TRBV25-1 and TRBJ2-3; tentative D call: TRBD2 (6 bases). Trimming took off 4 bases at V and 1 base at J, with 9 bases between the two ends. This CDR3 region has 14 residues. Germline CDR1 MGHDK, CDR2 SYGVNS.

This sequence joins TRBV6-5 and TRBJ1-5; weak D call: TRBD1 (6 bases). There are 15 residues in the CDR3. Germline assignment: CDR1 MNHEY and CDR2 SVGAGI. Trimming pared 6 bases from V and 0 bases from J, leaving 12 bases between. The CDR3 DNA reads as TGTGCCAGCAGGAGGCAGGGGAATAGCAATCAGCCCCAGCATTTT. It yields the protein CASRRQGNSNQPQHF.

CDR3 residues: CASTLAGIETQYF. CDR3 DNA: TGTGCCAGCACCCTAGCGGGTATAGAGACCCAGTACTTC. The chain joins TRBV2 to TRBJ2-7, with 8 bases identical to TRBD2. The end of the DNA is better explained by TRBJ2-5, so the J call may be wrong. CDR1 SNHLY and CDR2 FYNNEI come from the germline V gene. The CDR3 totals 13 residues.

The V and J genes are TRBV6-1 and TRBJ2-3, with TRBD2 as a possible D gene (5 bases). The CDR3 is 16 residues long. V was pared by 1 base and J by 2 bases, with 13 bases between. The germline V gene has CDR1 MNHNS and CDR2 SASEGT. The CDR3 protein is CASSEGSGSPTDTQYF. CDR3 bases: TGTGCCAGCAGTGAAGGGTCGGGGTCTCCCACAGATACGCAGTATTTT.

The rearrangement uses TRBV6-6 and TRBJ1-2, with unresolved D. Germline CDR1 MNHNY, CDR2 SVGAGI (reference sequence). Trimming shortened V by 7 bases and J by 0 bases, and 12 bases separated the two germline ends. The CDR3 loop spans 14 amino acids. Here the CDR3 reads CASKTAITNYGYTF. CDR3 DNA sequence: TGTGCCAGCAAAACGGCTATTACTAACTATGGCTACACCTTC.

The genes are TRBV5-1 and TRBJ2-7, with TRBD1 matching 11 bases. Trimming cost V 2 bases and J 0 bases; bases outside gene matches: 10. The CDR3 covers 18 residues. In germline, CDR1 is SGHRS, CDR2 YFSETQ. The CDR3 loop is CASSFRDRGRQPSYEQYF. In DNA, the CDR3 is TGCGCCAGCAGCTTCCGGGACAGGGGGAGACAACCCTCCTACGAGCAGTACTTC. Using reference TRBV5-1 and TRBJ2-7 for the parts outside the CDR3, the full variable domain is KAGVTQTPRYLIKTRGQQVTLSCSPISGHRSVSWYQQTPGQGLQFLFEYFSETQRNKGNFPGRFSGRQFSNSRSEMNVSTLELGDSALYLCASSFRDRGRQPSYEQYFGPGTRLTVT.

This rearrangement joins TRBV27 to TRBJ2-4; maybe TRBD1 (5 bases). Trimming removed 2 bases at V and 15 bases at J, with 14 bases between. This CDR3 has 12 residues. Looked up from germline, CDR1 is MNHEY and CDR2 is SMNVEV (reference sequence). The CDR3 loop reads CASSLIGAYLYF. In DNA form, the CDR3 reads TGTGCCAGCAGTTTAATTGGGGCCTATTTGTACTTC.

This clonotype was observed a handful of times. The V gene is TRBV24-1, the J gene TRBJ1-4; tentative D call: TRBD1 (6 bases). The CDR3 has 14 residues. Between the trimmed V and J ends, which lost 11 bases and 6 bases, there was a span of 18 bases. Germline CDR1 and CDR2: KGHDR and SFDVKD. This CDR3 is CAIRNRAHHEKLFF. For the CDR3, the DNA is TGTGCCATCCGTAACAGGGCTCATCATGAAAAACTGTTTTTT.